Listed here are 21 T cell receptor beta chains from one sample, sequenced in a study of blood T cell repertoires in COVID-19. Produced via immunoSEQ multiplex PCR; TCRdb's table is partial and in-frame only. This sample has about 180,000 clones, with around three quarters found just once. Sequences were obtained from peripheral blood. The receptors originated from a man in his 70s with active or convalescent COVID-19.

This clone was detected only once. J is TRBJ1-5 and V is TRBV6-2 or TRBV6-3, with 7 bases lining up with TRBD1. This CDR3 spans 14 amino acids. V lost 2 bases, J lost 6 bases, and 4 bases stayed unmatched. From germline, CDR1 is MNHEY and CDR2 SVGEGT. For the CDR3, the DNA is TGTGCCAGCAGTTACGAGGGGGCAAGTCAGCCCCAGCATTTT. Its translation is CASSYEGASQPQHF.

CDR3 protein: CASNYGSQTYNEQFF. CDR3 nucleotides: TGTGCCAGCAATTACGGGAGTCAGACCTACAATGAGCAGTTCTTC. This chain connects TRBV9 to TRBJ2-1; D might be TRBD2 (6 bases). Germline CDR1 and CDR2: SGDLS and YYNGEE. The CDR3 covers 15 residues. V shed 6 bases and J shed 2 bases, with 15 bases lying between them.

The chain is built from TRBV28 and TRBJ1-2; no firm D call. There are 14 residues in the CDR3. Deletions cut 5 bases from V and 5 bases from J, with 15 bases between. Germline V gene lookup returns CDR1 MDHEN and CDR2 SYDVKM. CDR3 in DNA: TGTGCCAGCAGTGGGTCAACTTCGAGGTATGGCTACACCTTC. Translating gives CASSGSTSRYGYTF.

This chain uses TRBV20-1 with TRBJ1-2; D perhaps matches TRBD1 (5 bases). Germline V lookup: CDR1 DFQATT, CDR2 SNEGSKA (reference sequence). Trimming shortened V by 8 bases and J by 3 bases, and 10 bases separated the two germline ends. The CDR3 sequence is 11 residues long. The CDR3 loop is CSQGSYYGYTF. DNA of the CDR3: TGCAGTCAGGGCTCCTACTATGGCTACACCTTC.

J is TRBJ2-3 and V is TRBV2; 7 bases line up with TRBD2. With 6 bases clipped from V and 2 bases from J, the junction kept 5 bases outside the gene matches. CDR3 length: 14 residues. CDR1 and CDR2 (germline): SNHLY, FYNNEI. DNA for the CDR3: TGTGCCAGCAGGAGGGCGGGGGTCACAGATACGCAGTATTTT. This encodes CASRRAGVTDTQYF.

The chain has TRBV7-8 and TRBJ1-5, with no clear D. Looked up from germline, CDR1 is SGHVS and CDR2 is FQNEAQ. V lost 5 bases to trimming and J lost 4 bases, with 12 bases between them. This CDR3 spans 14 amino acids. The CDR3 bases are TGTGCCAGCAGCGCGCGGACTGAGAATCAGCCCCAGCATTTT. It yields the protein CASSARTENQPQHF.

This chain uses TRBV3-1 (or the pseudogene TRBV3-2) with TRBJ2-1; 9 bases match TRBD1. Germline V gene data show CDR1 as LGHDT and CDR2 as YNNKEL (reference sequence). Unmatched junction bases numbered 1, after V lost 1 base and J lost 6 bases. The CDR3 sequence is 14 residues long. CDR3 in amino acids: CASSQATGGNEQFF. The DNA for the CDR3 is TGTGCCAGCAGCCAAGCGACAGGGGGCAATGAGCAGTTCTTC.

V usage is TRBV7-9 and J usage is TRBJ2-1; D remains ambiguous. Trimming shortened V by 5 bases and J by 6 bases, and 17 bases separated the two germline ends. CDR1 is SEHNR, CDR2 FQNEAQ, per germline (reference sequence). This CDR3 region has 15 residues. The DNA of the CDR3 is TGTGCCAGCAGCCCGCCCTTCCGGTCGGGCAATGAGCAGTTCTTC. As protein: CASSPPFRSGNEQFF.

The gene calls are TRBV11-2 and TRBJ2-7, with TRBD1 matching over 12 bases. The germline V gene encodes CDR1 SGHAT and CDR2 FQNNGV. Trimming took 8 bases from V and 4 from J; bases not matched to a gene: 6. This CDR3 has 14 residues. The CDR3 spells CASRGQGAGYEQYF. CDR3 sequence (DNA): TGTGCCAGCCGGGGACAGGGGGCAGGTTACGAGCAGTACTTC.

The J gene is TRBJ2-5, the V gene TRBV19; D may be TRBD1 (5 bases). This CDR3 is 13 amino acids long. Germline CDR1 reads LNHDA; CDR2 reads SQIVND (reference sequence). V lost 9 bases to trimming and J lost 1 base, with 12 bases between them. CDR3 residues: CASSTGSQETQYF. In nucleotides, the CDR3 is TGTGCCAGCTCAACAGGTTCCCAAGAGACCCAGTACTTC.

This clone was counted only a few times. The gene calls are TRBV6-6 and TRBJ1-5; possibly TRBD1 for D (6 bases). The germline V gene encodes CDR1 MNHNY and CDR2 SVGAGI (reference sequence). Trimming took off 5 bases at V and 0 bases at J, with 17 bases between the two ends. The CDR3 extends over 17 amino acids. As DNA, the CDR3 is TGTGCCAGCAGTCCGGGGAGGGGGGGATATAGCAATCAGCCCCAGCATTTT. This codes for CASSPGRGGYSNQPQHF.

This CDR3 reads CASSPGRNSPLHF. The CDR3 nucleotides are TGTGCCAGCTCACCAGGGCGTAATTCACCCCTCCACTTT. The chain carries TRBV18 and TRBJ1-6, with D unresolved. Germline CDR1 and CDR2: KGHSH and LQKENI. Trimming took 2 bases from V and 6 from J, leaving 5 bases between them. This CDR3 comprises 13 residues. Supplemented by reference TRBV18 and TRBJ1-6, the full variable domain reads NAGVMQNPRHLVRRRGQEARLRCSPMKGHSHVYWYRQLPEEGLKFMVYLQKENIIDESGMPKERFSAEFPKEGPSILRIQQVVRGDSAAYFCASSPGRNSPLHFGNGTRLTVT.

The genes are TRBV30 and TRBJ1-1, with D hard to call. The CDR3 runs 13 residues. Germline CDR1 GTSNPN, CDR2 SVGIG (reference sequence). Trimming removed 4 bases from V and 6 bases from J, with 15 bases in between. The CDR3 DNA reads TGTGCCTGGATCCGCTATGAAGCCCCTGAAGCTTTCTTT. It codes for CAWIRYEAPEAFF.

The gene calls are TRBV9 and TRBJ2-1, with TRBD2 matching 10 bases. The length of the CDR3 is 12 residues. The junction had 1 base not matched to a gene; V was cut back by 4 bases and J by 9 bases. Per germline, CDR1 SGDLS and CDR2 YYNGEE. CDR3 protein: CASSSSGGEQFF. CDR3 bases: TGTGCCAGCAGCTCTAGCGGGGGTGAGCAGTTCTTC.

V is TRBV12-3 or TRBV12-4 and J is TRBJ2-7; D possibly corresponds to TRBD1 (6 bases). The CDR3 is 13 amino acids. V was trimmed by 6 bases and J by 2 bases, leaving 11 bases between them. CDR3 nucleotide sequence: TGTGCCAGCAGCGGACAGATAACCTACGAGCAGTACTTC. This gives the protein CASSGQITYEQYF.

This clone was found a few times. The chain uses TRBV5-8 and TRBJ2-3; D might be TRBD2 (6 bases). The CDR3 loop spans 15 amino acids. V lost 0 bases, J lost 2 bases, and 10 bases lay in between. Germline V gives CDR1 SGHTS, CDR2 YDEGEE. CDR3 in amino acids: CASSLAGSATDTQYF. CDR3 DNA sequence: TGTGCCAGCAGCTTGGCCGGGAGTGCCACAGATACGCAGTATTTT.

The V gene is TRBV6-6, the J gene TRBJ2-7; TRBD2 is a possible D gene (7 bases). The germline V gene encodes CDR1 MNHNY and CDR2 SVGAGI (reference sequence). This CDR3 spans 14 amino acids. The V and J ends lost 7 bases and 7 bases respectively, with 20 bases between them. The CDR3 protein is CASTSGGESREQYF. As DNA, the CDR3 is TGTGCCAGCACATCGGGGGGCGAGTCGAGGGAGCAGTACTTC.

This clone came up once. The chain uses TRBV2 and TRBJ1-2; D not certain. Trimming cost V 0 bases and J 4 bases, with 9 bases left between them. From germline, CDR1 is SNHLY and CDR2 FYNNEI. This CDR3 contains 14 residues. CDR3 in DNA: TGTGCCAGCAGTGAAGCGTCCTTCGGCTATGGCTACACCTTC. Protein sequence: CASSEASFGYGYTF.

The chain is built from TRBV6-2 or TRBV6-3 and TRBJ2-7; D may be TRBD1 (6 bases). V shed 5 bases and J shed 4 bases, with 15 bases lying between them. CDR1 is MNHEY, CDR2 SVGEGT, per germline. The CDR3 is made up of 14 amino acids. The CDR3 DNA follows: TGTGCCAGCAGTGCTACAGGGATCTGGTACGAGCAGTACTTC. Amino acids: CASSATGIWYEQYF.

This chain joins TRBV6-1 and TRBJ1-5; D is ambiguous. Germline assignment: CDR1 MNHNS and CDR2 SASEGT. V was pared by 3 bases and J by 4 bases, with 10 bases between. CDR3 length: 14 amino acids. CDR3 nucleotide sequence: TGTGCCAGCAGTGAGGAGACTACAAATCAGCCCCAGCATTTT. Its translation is CASSEETTNQPQHF.

The chain links TRBV7-8 to TRBJ1-2, with TRBD1 identical over 9 bases. Per the germline V gene, CDR1 is SGHVS and CDR2 is FQNEAQ. V lost 5 bases and J lost 4; bases outside the gene matches: 11. The CDR3 runs 16 residues. In DNA form, the CDR3 reads TGTGCCAGCAGCCCCCGGACAGGGGCCACTTCCTATGGCTACACCTTC. Its translation is CASSPRTGATSYGYTF.